This T cell receptor beta chain was recovered during a study of T cells in Graves' hyperthyroidism and ophthalmopathy. The study, taken as a whole, reports: Peripheral blood also featured most of the thyroid clonotypes expanded above 0.001. The model identified upcoming ophthalmopathy a median approximately six months ahead of onset.

This CDR3 contains 15 residues. V lost 5 bases to trimming and J lost 5 bases, with 21 bases between them. Germline V lookup: CDR1 DFQATT, CDR2 SNEGSKA (reference sequence). What was amplified from RNA transcripts were TCR beta CDR3 regions. A first-round RT-PCR of the TCR CDR3 used the HTBI primer set. TCRdb called the multiplex PCR reads again in MiXCR, with one record for every CDR3 protein. Of 200,000 to 300,000 distinct CDR3 sequences listed, approximately 23% are singletons. This clonotype occurred many times. The antigen remains undetermined. A roughly 9.3 ml volume of fresh peripheral blood provided the PBMCs.

This clonotype was obtained from a woman aged 40 to 55 with Graves' ophthalmopathy. The chain has TRBV20-1 and TRBJ2-5; possibly TRBD2 for D (6 bases). Sequencing used blood. The CDR3 DNA is TGCAGTGCTCCGAGCGGGTCAGGACCGACGGAGACCCAGTACTTC. Protein sequence: CSAPSGSGPTETQYF.